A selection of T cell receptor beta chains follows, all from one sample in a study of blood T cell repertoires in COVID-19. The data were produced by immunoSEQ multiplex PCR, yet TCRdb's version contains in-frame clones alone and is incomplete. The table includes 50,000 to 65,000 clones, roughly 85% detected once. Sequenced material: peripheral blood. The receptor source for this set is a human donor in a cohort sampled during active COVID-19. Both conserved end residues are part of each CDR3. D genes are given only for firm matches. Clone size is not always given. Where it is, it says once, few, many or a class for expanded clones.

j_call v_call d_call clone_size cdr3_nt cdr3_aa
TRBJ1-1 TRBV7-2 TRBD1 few TGTGCCGCCAGGGGGACAGGGGGGACTGAAGCTTTCTTT CAARGTGGTEAFF
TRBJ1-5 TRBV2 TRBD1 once TGTGCCAGCGGGGGGGGGACAGGGGCGCAGCCCCAGCATTTT CASGGGTGAQPQHF
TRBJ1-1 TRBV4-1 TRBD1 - TGCGCCAGCAGCCCCCGGACAGGGCGGGACACTGAAGCTTTCTTT CASSPRTGRDTEAFF
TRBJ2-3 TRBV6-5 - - TGTGCCAGCAAAGCGGAGATCACAGATACGCAGTATTTT CASKAEITDTQYF
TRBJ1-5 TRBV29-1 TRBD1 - TGCAGCGTTCAGGGGGACGGTAGCAATCAGCCCCAGCATTTT CSVQGDGSNQPQHF
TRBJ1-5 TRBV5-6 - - TGTGCCAGCAGCTCACAGGGTTCACAGCCCCAGCATTTT CASSSQGSQPQHF
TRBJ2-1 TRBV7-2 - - TGTGCCAGCAGCGACCTACAGGGAAGCTCCTACAATGAGCAGTTCTTC CASSDLQGSSYNEQFF
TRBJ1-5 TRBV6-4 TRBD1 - TGTGCCAGCAGTGAGGGACAGGGGGTTCAGCCCCAGCATTTT CASSEGQGVQPQHF
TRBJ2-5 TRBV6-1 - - TGTGCCAGCAGTGAAGAACATTTCGGGGAGGAGACCCAGTACTTC CASSEEHFGEETQYF
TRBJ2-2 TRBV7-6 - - TGTGCCAGCAGCTTAGCCGTTGTGAACACCGGGGAGCTGTTTTTT CASSLAVVNTGELFF
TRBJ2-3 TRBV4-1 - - TGCGCCAGCAGCCTGGGCCAGCGCACAGATACGCAGTATTTT CASSLGQRTDTQYF
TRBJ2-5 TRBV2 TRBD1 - TGTGCCAGCAGGACGGGACAGGGCCAAGAGACCCAGTACTTC CASRTGQGQETQYF
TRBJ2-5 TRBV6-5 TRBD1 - TGTGCCAGCAGCACAGGGGCTCAAGAGACCCAGTACTTC CASSTGAQETQYF
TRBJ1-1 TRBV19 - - TGTGCCAGTAGCCTGACACAGAACACTGAAGCTTTCTTT CASSLTQNTEAFF
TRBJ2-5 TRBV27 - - TGTGCCAGCAGTTTAGGGGGGGCGCAGTGGGAGACCCAGTACTTC CASSLGGAQWETQYF
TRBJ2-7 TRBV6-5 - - TGTGCCAGCAGTCGAAGTCCGGGGGATGCCGAGCAGTACTTC CASSRSPGDAEQYF
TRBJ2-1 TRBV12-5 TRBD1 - TGTGCTAGTGGTCGCGGACAGGGGTACAATGAGCAGTTCTTC CASGRGQGYNEQFF
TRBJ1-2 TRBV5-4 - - TGTGCCAGCAGCTTACAGGGAGTGCAGGGCTACACCTTC CASSLQGVQGYTF
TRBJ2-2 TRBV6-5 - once TGTGCCAGCAGCGCCCGGGGTGGGCACACCGGGGAGCTGTTTTTT CASSARGGHTGELFF
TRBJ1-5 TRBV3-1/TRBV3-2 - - TGTGCCAGCAGCCAAGGACACCGAAATCAGCCCCAGCATTTT CASSQGHRNQPQHF
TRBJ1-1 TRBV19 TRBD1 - TGTGCCAGCGACAGGGGGGCTGTCATGAACACTGAAGCTTTCTTT CASDRGAVMNTEAFF
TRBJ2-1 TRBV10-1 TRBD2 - TGCGCCAGCAGTGGCGGGAGCCTCTACAATGAGCAGTTCTTC CASSGGSLYNEQFF
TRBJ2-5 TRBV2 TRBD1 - TGTGCCAGCAGGCCCCGGACAGGGCCCCAAGAGACCCAGTACTTC CASRPRTGPQETQYF
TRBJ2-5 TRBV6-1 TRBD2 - TGTGCCAGCAGTGAAGCGCTCGGGGGGTATGAGACCCAGTACTTC CASSEALGGYETQYF
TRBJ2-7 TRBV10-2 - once TGCGCCAGCTCGCCGAGAGGGAAGTACCCCCTATTAATCAACGAGCAGTACTTC CASSPRGKYPLLINEQYF
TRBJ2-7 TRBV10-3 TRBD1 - TGTGCCATCCGACAGACAGGGTCCTACGAGCAGTACTTC CAIRQTGSYEQYF
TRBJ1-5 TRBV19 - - TGTGCCAGTACCAATGGCAGGAATCAGCCCCAGCATTTT CASTNGRNQPQHF
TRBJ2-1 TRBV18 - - TGTGCCAGCTCACCCCCTAACTATTACGGCTCCTACAATGAGCAGTTCTTC CASSPPNYYGSYNEQFF
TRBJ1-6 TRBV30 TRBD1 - TGTGCCTGGAAGAGGGTCGCGGCAGGGGGGTTTTACAATTCACCCCTCCACTTT CAWKRVAAGGFYNSPLHF
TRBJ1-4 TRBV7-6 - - TGTGCCAGCAGCCCCGGGTTAGCTAGTAATGAAAAACTGTTTTTT CASSPGLASNEKLFF
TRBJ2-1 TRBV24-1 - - TGTGCCACCTCCTATAGGGGTGAGCAGTTCTTC CATSYRGEQFF
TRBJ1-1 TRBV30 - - TGTGCCTGGACCCCCGGAGGGACTGAAGCTTTCTTT CAWTPGGTEAFF
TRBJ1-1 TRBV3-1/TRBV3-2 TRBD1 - TGTGCCAGCAGCCAAAGACAGGGTAGGAATTCTTTCTTT CASSQRQGRNSFF
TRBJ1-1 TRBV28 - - TGTGCCAGCATCCAAACCGGGGGGTGGACTGAAGCTTTCTTT CASIQTGGWTEAFF
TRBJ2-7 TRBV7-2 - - TGTGCCAGCAGCTTAAGGACATGGAATCCCGAGCAGTACTTC CASSLRTWNPEQYF
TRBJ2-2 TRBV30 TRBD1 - TGTGCCTGGAGTGGACAGGGTGAGCTGTTTTTT CAWSGQGELFF
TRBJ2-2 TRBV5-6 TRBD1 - TGTGCCAGCAGCGCGACAGGGTCTAACACCGGGGAGCTGTTTTTT CASSATGSNTGELFF